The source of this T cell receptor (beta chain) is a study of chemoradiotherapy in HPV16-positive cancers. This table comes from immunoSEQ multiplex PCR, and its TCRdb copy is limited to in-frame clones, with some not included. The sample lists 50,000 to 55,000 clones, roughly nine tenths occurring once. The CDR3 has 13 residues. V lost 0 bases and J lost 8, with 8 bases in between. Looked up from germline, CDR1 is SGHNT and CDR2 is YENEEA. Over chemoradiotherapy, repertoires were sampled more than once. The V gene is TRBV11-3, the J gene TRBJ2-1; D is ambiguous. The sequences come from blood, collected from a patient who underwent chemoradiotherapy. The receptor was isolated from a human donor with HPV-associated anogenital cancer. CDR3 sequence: CASSLEAAHEQFF. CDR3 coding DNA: TGTGCCAGCAGCTTAGAGGCCGCCCATGAGCAGTTCTTC.